The rows below give T cell receptor beta chains drawn from one sample of a study of shared clonotypes between healthy human individuals. Sequencing used immunoSEQ multiplex PCR; TCRdb keeps in-frame clones, though not all of them. The data show approximately 1,500,000 clones, more than 95% seen once. Sequencing was carried out using naive CD4+ T cells sorted from blood. These receptors came from a man aged 25-40 years in good health. The CDR3 runs from the conserved cysteine through the conserved F or W. Each record gives: clone size, D gene, V gene, J gene, CDR3 protein, CDR3 DNA. The D gene is left open where the match is weak. Size values are once, few and many counts, or a class for expanded clones, and some rows have none.

>NA|TRBD1|TRBV7-9|TRBJ1-4
CASSPTGGTNEKLFF
TGTGCCAGCAGCCCGACAGGGGGGACTAATGAAAAACTGTTTTTT
>NA|TRBD2|TRBV12-5|TRBJ2-3
CASGLSSGRDDTQYF
TGTGCTAGTGGTTTGTCTAGCGGGAGAGACGATACGCAGTATTTT
>NA|TRBD2|TRBV5-1|TRBJ2-5
CASSLGRWGGTPQETQYF
TGCGCCAGCAGCTTGGGGCGTTGGGGGGGTACACCTCAAGAGACCCAGTACTTC
>once|TRBD2|TRBV19|TRBJ2-1
CASSITGGWGNEQFF
TGTGCCAGTAGTATAACGGGAGGTTGGGGCAATGAGCAGTTCTTC
>NA|NA|TRBV5-1|TRBJ2-1
CASSFGFPNNEQFF
TGCGCCAGCAGCTTCGGCTTCCCAAATAATGAGCAGTTCTTC
>NA|NA|TRBV5-6|TRBJ1-1
CASSSSRYRPLGTEAFF
TGTGCCAGCAGCTCCTCACGTTACCGGCCCTTGGGGACTGAAGCTTTCTTT
>NA|TRBD1|TRBV7-9|TRBJ2-7
CASSLPRTGAPYEQYF
TGTGCCAGCAGCTTACCCCGGACAGGGGCCCCCTACGAGCAGTACTTC
>NA|NA|TRBV2|TRBJ1-1
CASWGGNTEAFF
TGTGCCAGCTGGGGGGGGAACACTGAAGCTTTCTTT
>NA|NA|TRBV10-3|TRBJ1-3
CAITVGSISGNTIYF
TGTGCCATCACCGTGGGATCTATCTCTGGAAACACCATATATTTT
>NA|TRBD1|TRBV7-8|TRBJ2-2
CASGLQGRSGELFF
TGTGCCAGCGGTTTACAGGGGCGGTCCGGGGAGCTGTTTTTT
>NA|NA|TRBV5-5|TRBJ2-7
CASSHGTANYEQYF
TGTGCCAGCAGCCACGGGACCGCCAACTACGAGCAGTACTTC
>NA|TRBD2|TRBV10-3|TRBJ2-1
CAISEVSGSVSYNEQFF
TGTGCCATCAGTGAAGTTAGCGGGAGTGTCTCCTACAATGAGCAGTTCTTC
>NA|NA|TRBV28|TRBJ2-7
CASSRLGEQYF
TGTGCCAGCAGTCGACTCGGCGAGCAGTACTTC
>NA|NA|TRBV5-4|TRBJ2-7
CASSLGGEYSYEQYF
TGTGCCAGCAGCTTGGGGGGGGAGTACTCCTACGAGCAGTACTTC
>few|NA|TRBV29-1|TRBJ2-2
CSAGSTGELFF
TGCAGCGCCGGATCCACCGGGGAGCTGTTTTTT
>NA|NA|TRBV5-4|TRBJ1-4
CASSFNPRSTTNEKLFF
TGTGCCAGCAGCTTCAACCCCAGGAGCACAACTAATGAAAAACTGTTTTTT
>once|TRBD1|TRBV7-9|TRBJ1-1
CASSHTGTGVIWSEAFF
TGTGCCAGCAGTCACACTGGGACAGGTGTAATTTGGTCTGAAGCTTTCTTT
>NA|NA|TRBV28|TRBJ2-7
CATTFPTTGEQYF
TGTGCCACTACGTTCCCAACAACGGGAGAGCAGTACTTC
>NA|TRBD2|TRBV11-3|TRBJ2-1
CASSFKREGVYNEQFF
TGTGCCAGCAGCTTTAAGCGGGAGGGAGTGTACAATGAGCAGTTCTTC
>NA|TRBD2|TRBV2|TRBJ2-1
CASSGMLAGDNEQFF
TGTGCCAGCAGTGGGATGCTAGCGGGAGACAATGAGCAGTTCTTC
>NA|NA|TRBV5-4|TRBJ2-7
CASSLDGSYEQYF
TGTGCCAGCAGCTTGGATGGCTCCTACGAGCAGTACTTC
>NA|NA|TRBV15|TRBJ1-5
CATSRVGGGNQPQHF
TGTGCCACCAGCAGAGTGGGTGGGGGCAATCAGCCCCAGCATTTT
>NA|NA|TRBV28|TRBJ2-7
CASGALYEQYF
TGTGCCAGCGGCGCCCTCTACGAGCAGTACTTC
>NA|NA|TRBV7-7|TRBJ2-7
CASSSREYEQYF
TGTGCTAGCAGCTCTAGGGAATACGAGCAGTACTTC
>NA|TRBD2|TRBV27|TRBJ2-7
CASSFKLAGGYEQYF
TGTGCCAGCAGTTTCAAACTAGCGGGAGGATACGAGCAGTACTTC
>NA|TRBD2|TRBV12-5|TRBJ2-1
CASGSLAGGLGGYNEQFF
TGTGCTAGTGGTTCCCTAGCGGGAGGGCTGGGGGGGTACAATGAGCAGTTCTTC
>NA|NA|TRBV28|TRBJ1-2
CASSETRRVYGYTF
TGTGCCAGCAGTGAAACACGACGAGTCTATGGCTACACCTTC
>NA|NA|TRBV5-1|TRBJ2-7
CASSLGPGQTYEQYF
TGCGCCAGCAGCTTGGGACCAGGTCAAACCTACGAGCAGTACTTC
>NA|NA|TRBV5-1|TRBJ2-7
CASSLGGPVRSYEQYF
TGCGCCAGCAGCTTGGGTGGCCCTGTACGCTCCTACGAGCAGTACTTC
>NA|TRBD2|TRBV5-4|TRBJ2-3
CASSTDSGRSLGTQYF
TGTGCCAGCAGTACTGATAGCGGGAGAAGTCTGGGTACGCAGTATTTT
>NA|TRBD1|TRBV27|TRBJ1-2
CASSSLRGTGADGYTF
TGTGCCAGCAGTTCCCTAAGAGGGACAGGGGCTGACGGCTACACCTTC
>once|NA|TRBV5-1|TRBJ2-3
CASSLLAGGTDTQYF
TGCGCCAGCAGCTTACTGGCAGGTGGCACAGATACGCAGTATTTT
>NA|NA|TRBV19|TRBJ1-5
CASSIGSQGGSNQPQHF
TGTGCCAGTAGTATAGGGTCCCAGGGCGGATCCAATCAGCCCCAGCATTTT
>once|NA|TRBV7-9|TRBJ2-2
CASSEWTANTGELFF
TGTGCCAGCAGCGAATGGACAGCTAACACCGGGGAGCTGTTTTTT
>NA|NA|TRBV9|TRBJ2-1
CASSVVGQSSYNEQFF
TGTGCCAGCAGCGTAGTGGGGCAGAGCTCCTACAATGAGCAGTTCTTC
>NA|NA|TRBV5-1|TRBJ1-1
CASSLGGNTEAFF
TGCGCCAGCAGCCTGGGTGGGAACACTGAAGCTTTCTTT
>NA|NA|TRBV6-1|TRBJ2-6
CASRDGTSGANVLTF
TGTGCCAGCAGAGATGGGACCTCTGGGGCCAACGTCCTGACTTTC
>NA|NA|TRBV9|TRBJ1-4
CASSVDQVNEKLFF
TGTGCCAGCAGCGTAGACCAGGTTAATGAAAAACTGTTTTTT
>NA|NA|TRBV28|TRBJ2-7
CASSTKGGALYEQYF
TGTGCCAGCAGTACAAAGGGGGGGGCTTTATACGAGCAGTACTTC
>NA|TRBD1|TRBV5-8|TRBJ2-5
CASSLAGQIQETQYF
TGTGCCAGCAGCTTGGCGGGACAGATACAAGAGACCCAGTACTTC
>NA|NA|TRBV25-1|TRBJ1-4
CASRHQGGAEKLFF
TGTGCCAGCAGACATCAGGGAGGCGCGGAAAAACTGTTTTTT
>NA|TRBD1|TRBV5-6|TRBJ1-1
CASSLVTGGAFF
TGTGCCAGCAGCTTGGTGACAGGGGGAGCTTTCTTT
>NA|NA|TRBV6-1|TRBJ2-7
CASSENRIAYEQYF
TGTGCCAGCAGTGAAAACAGAATAGCTTACGAGCAGTACTTC
>NA|NA|TRBV9|TRBJ2-2
CASDRNTGELFF
TGTGCCAGCGACAGAAACACCGGGGAGCTGTTTTTT
>NA|NA|TRBV12-2|TRBJ1-2
CASRASSGTGEMRGYTF
TGTGCAAGTCGCGCCAGCTCCGGGACAGGGGAGATGCGTGGCTACACCTTC
>NA|TRBD1|TRBV28|TRBJ2-3
CASSLWTGGTDTQYF
TGTGCCAGCAGTTTATGGACAGGGGGCACAGATACGCAGTATTTT
>NA|NA|TRBV4-3|TRBJ1-4
CASSQQTGVINEKLFF
TGCGCCAGCAGCCAACAAACCGGGGTTATTAATGAAAAACTGTTTTTT
>NA|NA|TRBV5-4|TRBJ2-7
CASSSALRVGEQYF
TGTGCCAGCAGCTCAGCGCTGAGGGTCGGCGAGCAGTACTTC
>NA|NA|TRBV6-5|TRBJ1-3
CASSFRLISGNTIYF
TGTGCCAGCAGTTTTCGACTGATCTCTGGAAACACCATATATTTT
>NA|NA|TRBV18|TRBJ2-3
CASSTRTGSDTQYF
TGTGCCAGCTCAACACGGACGGGGTCAGATACGCAGTATTTT
>NA|TRBD1|TRBV19|TRBJ2-2
CASSSRPALRDRGPGELFF
TGTGCCAGTAGTTCCCGACCTGCCCTACGGGACAGGGGACCCGGGGAGCTGTTTTTT
>NA|NA|TRBV2|TRBJ2-5
CAIRTLQETQYF
TGTGCCATCCGGACACTCCAAGAGACCCAGTACTTC
>NA|NA|TRBV2|TRBJ2-7
CASRGQTYEQYF
TGTGCCAGCCGGGGCCAAACCTACGAGCAGTACTTC
>once|TRBD1|TRBV4-3|TRBJ1-1
CASSQDGRGLEAFF
TGCGCCAGCAGCCAAGATGGCAGGGGGCTAGAAGCTTTCTTT
>once|NA|TRBV19|TRBJ1-2
CASSMVGSRTNYGYTF
TGTGCCAGTAGTATGGTAGGGTCGAGGACTAACTATGGCTACACCTTC